The entry below describes one T cell receptor (beta chain). CDR3 length equals 15 residues. Trimming removed 2 bases from V and 2 bases from J; junction bases left unmatched: 1. The V gene's germline CDR1 is SGHTA and CDR2 FQGTGA. The sample originates from a study of blood T cell repertoires in COVID-19. The method was immunoSEQ multiplex PCR; TCRdb's version includes in-frame clones alone and lacks a portion of them. The sample yields some 240,000 clones, about nine tenths seen once. The chain has TRBV7-3 and TRBJ2-1, with 9 nucleotides matching TRBD2. The clonotype comes from a man aged 55 to 69 who had recovered from COVID-19. The source material was peripheral blood. The CDR3 region is CASSLLAGPYNEQFF. Written as DNA, the CDR3 is TGTGCCAGCAGCTTACTAGCGGGACCCTACAATGAGCAGTTCTTC.